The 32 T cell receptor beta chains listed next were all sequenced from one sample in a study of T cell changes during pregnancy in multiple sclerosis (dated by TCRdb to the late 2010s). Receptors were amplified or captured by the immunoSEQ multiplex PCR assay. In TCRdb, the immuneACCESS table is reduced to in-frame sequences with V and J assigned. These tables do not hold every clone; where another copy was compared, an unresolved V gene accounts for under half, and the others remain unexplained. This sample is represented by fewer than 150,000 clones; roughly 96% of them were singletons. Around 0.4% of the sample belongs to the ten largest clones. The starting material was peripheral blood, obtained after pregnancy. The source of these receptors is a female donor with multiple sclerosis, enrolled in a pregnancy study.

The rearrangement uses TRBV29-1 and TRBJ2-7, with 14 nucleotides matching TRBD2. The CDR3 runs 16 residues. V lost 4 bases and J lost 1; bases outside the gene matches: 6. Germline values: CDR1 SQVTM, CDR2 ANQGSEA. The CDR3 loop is CSVASGLAGGSYEQYF. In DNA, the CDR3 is TGCAGCGTTGCCTCCGGACTAGCGGGAGGATCCTACGAGCAGTACTTC.

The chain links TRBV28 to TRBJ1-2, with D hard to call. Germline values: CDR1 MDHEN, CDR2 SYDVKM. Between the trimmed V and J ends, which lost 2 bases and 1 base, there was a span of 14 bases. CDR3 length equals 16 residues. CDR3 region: CASSLMGQPFNYGYTF. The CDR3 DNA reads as TGTGCCAGCAGTTTAATGGGCCAACCATTTAACTATGGCTACACCTTC.

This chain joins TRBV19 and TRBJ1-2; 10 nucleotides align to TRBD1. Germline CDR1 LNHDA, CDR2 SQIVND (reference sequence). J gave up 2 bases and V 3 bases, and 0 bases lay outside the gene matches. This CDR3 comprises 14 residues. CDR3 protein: CASSMTGGNYGYTF. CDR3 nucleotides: TGTGCCAGTAGTATGACAGGGGGCAACTATGGCTACACCTTC.

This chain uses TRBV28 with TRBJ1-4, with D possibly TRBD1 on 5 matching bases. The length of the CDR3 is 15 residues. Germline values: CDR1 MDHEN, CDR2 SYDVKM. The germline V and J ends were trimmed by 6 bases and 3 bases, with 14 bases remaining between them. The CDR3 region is CASSIPGFANEKLFF. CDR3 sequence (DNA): TGTGCCAGCAGCATCCCAGGGTTCGCTAATGAAAAACTGTTTTTT.

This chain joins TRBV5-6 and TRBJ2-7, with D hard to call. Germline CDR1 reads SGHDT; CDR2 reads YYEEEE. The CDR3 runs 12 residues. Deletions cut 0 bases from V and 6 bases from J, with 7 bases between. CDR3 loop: CASSLAAAEQYF. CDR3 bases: TGTGCCAGCAGCTTGGCTGCGGCCGAGCAGTACTTC.

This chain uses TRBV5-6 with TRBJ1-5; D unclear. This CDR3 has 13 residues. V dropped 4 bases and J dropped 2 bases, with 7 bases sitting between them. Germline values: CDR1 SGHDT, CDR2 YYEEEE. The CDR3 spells CASSPGRNQPQHF. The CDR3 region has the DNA TGTGCCAGCAGCCCAGGCCGCAATCAGCCCCAGCATTTT.

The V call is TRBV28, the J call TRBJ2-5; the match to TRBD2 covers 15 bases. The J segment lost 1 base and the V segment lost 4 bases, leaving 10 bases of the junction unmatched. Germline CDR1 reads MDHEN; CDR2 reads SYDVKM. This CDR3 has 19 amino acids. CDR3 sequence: CASSSSQGLAGGLQETQYF. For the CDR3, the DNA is TGTGCCAGCAGTTCAAGCCAGGGACTAGCGGGAGGTCTCCAAGAGACCCAGTACTTC.

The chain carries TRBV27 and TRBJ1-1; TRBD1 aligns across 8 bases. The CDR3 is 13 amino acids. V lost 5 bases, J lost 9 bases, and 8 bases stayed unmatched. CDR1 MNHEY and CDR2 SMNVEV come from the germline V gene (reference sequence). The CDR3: CASSRGDRRQAFF. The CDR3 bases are TGTGCCAGCAGTAGAGGGGACAGGCGCCAAGCTTTCTTT.

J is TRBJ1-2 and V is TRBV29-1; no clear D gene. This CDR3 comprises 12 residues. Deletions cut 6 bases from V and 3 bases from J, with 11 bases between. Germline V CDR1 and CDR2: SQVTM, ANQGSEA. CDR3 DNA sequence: TGCAGCGTCGATAGAACTTACTATGGCTACACCTTC. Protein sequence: CSVDRTYYGYTF.

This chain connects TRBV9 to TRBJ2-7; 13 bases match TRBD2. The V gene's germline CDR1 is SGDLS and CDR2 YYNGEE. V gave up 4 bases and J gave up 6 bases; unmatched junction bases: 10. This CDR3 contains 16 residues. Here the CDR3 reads CASSTGTSGIGVEQYF. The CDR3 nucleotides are TGTGCCAGCAGCACGGGGACTAGCGGGATAGGAGTCGAGCAGTACTTC. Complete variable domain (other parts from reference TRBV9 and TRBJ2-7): DSGVTQTPKHLITATGQRVTLRCSPRSGDLSVYWYQQSLDQGLQFLIQYYNGEERAKGNILERFSAQQFPDLHSELNLSSLELGDSALYFCASSTGTSGIGVEQYFGPGTRLTVT.

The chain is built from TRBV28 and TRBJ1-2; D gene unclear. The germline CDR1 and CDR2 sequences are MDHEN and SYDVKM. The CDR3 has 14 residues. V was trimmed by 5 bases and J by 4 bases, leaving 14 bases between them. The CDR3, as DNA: TGTGCCAGCAGTCCCTTCGGAGGGTTCTATGGCTACACCTTC. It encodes CASSPFGGFYGYTF.

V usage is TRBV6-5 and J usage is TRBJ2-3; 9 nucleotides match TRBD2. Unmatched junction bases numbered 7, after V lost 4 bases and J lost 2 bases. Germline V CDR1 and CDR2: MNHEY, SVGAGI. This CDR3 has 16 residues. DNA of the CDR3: TGTGCCAGCAGTTCACGAGCGGGAGGCGACACAGATACGCAGTATTTT. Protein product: CASSSRAGGDTDTQYF.

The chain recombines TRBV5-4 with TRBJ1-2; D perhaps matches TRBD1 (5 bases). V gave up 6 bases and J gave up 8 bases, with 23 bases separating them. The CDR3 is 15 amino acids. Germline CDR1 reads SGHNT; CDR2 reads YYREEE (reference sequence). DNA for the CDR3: TGTGCCAGCACGCGGCAGGGAGGCGCAACGGGGGGCTACACCTTC. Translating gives CASTRQGGATGGYTF. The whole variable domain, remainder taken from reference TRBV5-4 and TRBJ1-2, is ETGVTQSPTHLIKTRGQQVTLRCSSQSGHNTVSWYQQALGQGPQFIFQYYREEENGRGNFPPRFSGLQFPNYSSELNVNALELDDSALYLCASTRQGGATGGYTFGSGTRLTVV.

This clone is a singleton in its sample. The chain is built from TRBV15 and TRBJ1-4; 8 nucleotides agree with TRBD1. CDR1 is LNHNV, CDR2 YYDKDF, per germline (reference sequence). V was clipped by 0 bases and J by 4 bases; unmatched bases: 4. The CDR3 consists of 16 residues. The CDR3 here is CATSRDLRGRNEKLFF. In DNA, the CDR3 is TGTGCCACCAGCAGAGATCTCAGGGGGCGTAATGAAAAACTGTTTTTT.

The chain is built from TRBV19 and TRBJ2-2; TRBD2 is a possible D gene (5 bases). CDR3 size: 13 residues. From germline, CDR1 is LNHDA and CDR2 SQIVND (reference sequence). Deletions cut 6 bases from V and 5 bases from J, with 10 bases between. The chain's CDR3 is CASREVWTGELFF. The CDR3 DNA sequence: TGTGCCAGTAGGGAGGTTTGGACCGGGGAGCTGTTTTTT.

The CDR3: CASSADLRNTIYF. In DNA form, the CDR3 reads TGTGCCAGTAGCGCCGACTTGCGGAACACCATATATTTT. The V and J genes are TRBV19 and TRBJ1-3; no firm D call. The V end lost 6 bases, the J end lost 7 bases, and 13 bases lay between the germline ends. Looked up from germline, CDR1 is LNHDA and CDR2 is SQIVND (reference sequence). The CDR3 runs to 13 residues. Variable domain in full (rest from reference TRBV19 and TRBJ1-3): DGGITQSPKYLFRKEGQNVTLSCEQNLNHDAMYWYRQDPGQGLRLIYYSQIVNDFQKGDIAEGYSVSREKKESFPLTVTSAQKNPTAFYLCASSADLRNTIYFGEGSWLTVV.

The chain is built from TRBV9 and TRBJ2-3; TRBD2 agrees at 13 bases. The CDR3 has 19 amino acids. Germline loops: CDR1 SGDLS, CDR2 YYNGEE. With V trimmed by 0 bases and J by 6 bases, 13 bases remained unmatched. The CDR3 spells CASSVASSGTSGIWDTQYF. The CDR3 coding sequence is TGTGCCAGCAGCGTAGCTAGCTCCGGGACTAGCGGGATCTGGGATACGCAGTATTTT. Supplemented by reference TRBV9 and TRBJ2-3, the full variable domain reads DSGVTQTPKHLITATGQRVTLRCSPRSGDLSVYWYQQSLDQGLQFLIQYYNGEERAKGNILERFSAQQFPDLHSELNLSSLELGDSALYFCASSVASSGTSGIWDTQYFGPGTRLTVL.

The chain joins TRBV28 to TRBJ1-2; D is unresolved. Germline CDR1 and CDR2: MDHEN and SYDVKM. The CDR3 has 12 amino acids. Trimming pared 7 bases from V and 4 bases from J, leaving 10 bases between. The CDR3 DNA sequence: TGTGCCAGCAATGGGGAGAGCTATGGCTACACCTTC. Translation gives CASNGESYGYTF.

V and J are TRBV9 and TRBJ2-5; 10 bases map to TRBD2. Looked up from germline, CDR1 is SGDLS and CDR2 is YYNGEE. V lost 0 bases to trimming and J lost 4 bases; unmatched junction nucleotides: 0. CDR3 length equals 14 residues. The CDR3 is CASSVGTSGETQYF. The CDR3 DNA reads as TGTGCCAGCAGCGTAGGGACTAGCGGAGAGACCCAGTACTTC.

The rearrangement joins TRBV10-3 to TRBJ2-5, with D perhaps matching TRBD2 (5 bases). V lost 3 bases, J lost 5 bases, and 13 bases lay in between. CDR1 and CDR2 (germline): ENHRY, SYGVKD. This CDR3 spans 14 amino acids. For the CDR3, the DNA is TGTGCCATCAGTGACGAGGCGGGTGGGGAGACCCAGTACTTC. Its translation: CAISDEAGGETQYF.

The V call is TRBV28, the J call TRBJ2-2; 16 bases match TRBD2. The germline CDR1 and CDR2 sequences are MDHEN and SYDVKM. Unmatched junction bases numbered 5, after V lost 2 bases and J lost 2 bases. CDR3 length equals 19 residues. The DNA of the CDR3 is TGTGCCAGCAGTTTACCCGGGACTAGCGGGAGGGCTAACACCGGGGAGCTGTTTTTT. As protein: CASSLPGTSGRANTGELFF.

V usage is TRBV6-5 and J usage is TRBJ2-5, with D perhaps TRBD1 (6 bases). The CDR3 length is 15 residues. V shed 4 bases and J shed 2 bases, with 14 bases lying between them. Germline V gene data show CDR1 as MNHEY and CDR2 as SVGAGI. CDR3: CASSSLAGVQETQYF. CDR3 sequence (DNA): TGTGCCAGCAGTTCGTTGGCAGGGGTGCAAGAGACCCAGTACTTC.

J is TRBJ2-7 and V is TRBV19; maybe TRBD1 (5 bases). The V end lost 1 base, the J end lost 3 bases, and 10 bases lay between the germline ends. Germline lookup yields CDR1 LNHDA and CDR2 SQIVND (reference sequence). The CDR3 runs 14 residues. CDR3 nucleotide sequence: TGTGCCAGTAGTATAGTAGGACATTACTACGAGCAGTACTTC. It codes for CASSIVGHYYEQYF.

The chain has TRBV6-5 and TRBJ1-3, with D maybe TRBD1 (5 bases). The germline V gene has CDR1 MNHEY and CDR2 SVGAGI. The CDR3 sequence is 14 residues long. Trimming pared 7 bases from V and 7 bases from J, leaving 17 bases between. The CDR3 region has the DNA TGTGCCAGCACCCCCCTGGGGCAGTGGAACACCATATATTTT. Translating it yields CASTPLGQWNTIYF.

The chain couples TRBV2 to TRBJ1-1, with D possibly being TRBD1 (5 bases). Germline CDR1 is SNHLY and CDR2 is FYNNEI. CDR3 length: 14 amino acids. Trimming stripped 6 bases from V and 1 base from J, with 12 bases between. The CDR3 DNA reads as TGTGCCAGCAGAGAGGGACTGAAGAACACTGAAGCTTTCTTT. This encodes CASREGLKNTEAFF.

CDR3 sequence reads: CASSYRDKLAEAFF. Here the CDR3 DNA reads TGTGCCAGTAGTTACCGGGACAAACTCGCTGAAGCTTTCTTT. The chain is built from TRBV19 and TRBJ1-1; possibly TRBD1 for D (6 bases). The CDR3 loop spans 14 amino acids. Germline-derived CDR1 and CDR2 are LNHDA and SQIVND (reference sequence). Trimming stripped 5 bases from V and 6 bases from J, with 16 bases between.

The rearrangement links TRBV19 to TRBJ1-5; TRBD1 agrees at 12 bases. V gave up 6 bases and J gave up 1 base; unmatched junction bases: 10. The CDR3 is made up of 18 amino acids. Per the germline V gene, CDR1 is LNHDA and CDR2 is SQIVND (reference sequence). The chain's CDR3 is CASRKDPGQGASNQPQHF. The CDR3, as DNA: TGTGCCAGTAGAAAGGACCCGGGACAGGGGGCGAGCAATCAGCCCCAGCATTTT.

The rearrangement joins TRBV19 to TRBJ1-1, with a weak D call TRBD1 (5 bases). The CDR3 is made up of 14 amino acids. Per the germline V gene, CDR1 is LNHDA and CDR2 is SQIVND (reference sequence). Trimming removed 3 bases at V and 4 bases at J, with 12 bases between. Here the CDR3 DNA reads TGTGCCAGTAGTATGGGATCAGGGCCCACTGAAGCTTTCTTT. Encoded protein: CASSMGSGPTEAFF.

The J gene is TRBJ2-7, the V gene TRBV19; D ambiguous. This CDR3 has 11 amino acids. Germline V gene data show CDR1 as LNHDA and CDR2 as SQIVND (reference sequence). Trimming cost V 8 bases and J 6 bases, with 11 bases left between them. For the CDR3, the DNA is TGTGCCAGTGGTTTGGCATTCGAGCAGTACTTC. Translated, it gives CASGLAFEQYF.

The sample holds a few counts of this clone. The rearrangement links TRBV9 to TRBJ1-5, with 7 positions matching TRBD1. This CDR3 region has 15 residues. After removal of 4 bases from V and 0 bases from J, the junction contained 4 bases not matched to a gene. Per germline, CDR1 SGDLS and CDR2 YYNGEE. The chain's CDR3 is CASSMTGNSNQPQHF. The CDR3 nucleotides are TGTGCCAGCAGCATGACAGGGAATAGCAATCAGCCCCAGCATTTT. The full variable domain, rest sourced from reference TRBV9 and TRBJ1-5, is DSGVTQTPKHLITATGQRVTLRCSPRSGDLSVYWYQQSLDQGLQFLIQYYNGEERAKGNILERFSAQQFPDLHSELNLSSLELGDSALYFCASSMTGNSNQPQHFGDGTRLSIL.

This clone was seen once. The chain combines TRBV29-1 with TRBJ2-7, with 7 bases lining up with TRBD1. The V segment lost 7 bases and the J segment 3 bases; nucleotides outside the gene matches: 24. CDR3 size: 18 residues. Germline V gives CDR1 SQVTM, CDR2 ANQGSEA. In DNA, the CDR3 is TGCAGCGCCGACGGTTTCGGGACAGCCTCACTTTTAGTCTACGAGCAGTACTTC. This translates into CSADGFGTASLLVYEQYF.

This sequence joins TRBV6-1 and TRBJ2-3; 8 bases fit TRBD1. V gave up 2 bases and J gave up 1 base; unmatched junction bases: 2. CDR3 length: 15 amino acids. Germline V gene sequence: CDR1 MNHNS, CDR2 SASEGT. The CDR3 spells CASSEPGGGTDTQYF. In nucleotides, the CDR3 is TGTGCCAGCAGTGAACCAGGGGGCGGCACAGATACGCAGTATTTT.